This TCR beta chain derives from a study of radiation and T cells in renal cell carcinoma. The sample holds a few counts of this clone. The table came from immunoSEQ multiplex PCR; TCRdb's copy has only in-frame clones and leaves some out. This sample carries around 140,000 clones, around 78% of them seen once, and the ten largest clones take under 30%. The CDR3 is made up of 14 amino acids. Looked up from germline, CDR1 is LNHDA and CDR2 is SQIVND (reference sequence). Time point meaning: baseline pretreatment blood. Specified treatment: 15 Gy SBRT to primary tumor, nephrectomy 4 weeks later. Material: blood, obtained from a patient whose treatment included radiotherapy and nephrectomy. The chain uses TRBV19 and TRBJ1-2; D is ambiguous. This sequence was found in a woman aged 45-65 years with renal cell carcinoma. Here the CDR3 DNA reads TGTGCTACCAAAGAGACTCTCGAGTTGAGTGGCTACACCTTC. The encoded protein is CATKETLELSGYTF.